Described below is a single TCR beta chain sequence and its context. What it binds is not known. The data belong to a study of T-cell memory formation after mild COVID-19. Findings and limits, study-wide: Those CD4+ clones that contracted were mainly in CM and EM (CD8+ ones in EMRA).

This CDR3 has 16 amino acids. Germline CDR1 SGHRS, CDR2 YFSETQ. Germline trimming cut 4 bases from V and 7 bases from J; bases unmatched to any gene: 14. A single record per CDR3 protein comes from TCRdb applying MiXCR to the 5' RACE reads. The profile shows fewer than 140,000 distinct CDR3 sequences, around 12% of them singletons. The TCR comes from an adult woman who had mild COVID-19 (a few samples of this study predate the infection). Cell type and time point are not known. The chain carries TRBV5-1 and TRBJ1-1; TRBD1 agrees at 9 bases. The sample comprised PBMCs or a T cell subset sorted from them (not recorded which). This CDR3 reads CASSTTGDRDYSEAFF. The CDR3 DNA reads TGCGCCAGCAGCACAACAGGGGACAGGGACTACAGTGAAGCTTTCTTT.